These 2 T cell receptor beta chains were sequenced from one sample in a study of cytomegalovirus exposure and HLA in healthy donors (dated by TCRdb to 2016 to 2017). Library preparation was by the immunoSEQ multiplex PCR assay. For the multiplex PCR, a mixture combining 60 forward primers for TCR Vbeta segments and 13 reverse primers for TCR Jbeta segments was used. TCRdb stores this immuneACCESS table with in-frame sequences only. Part of the clones is absent; in the studies checked, under half of the shortfall reflects unresolved V genes, and no reason is known for the rest. The table for this sample lists approximately 140,000 clones; roughly 82% of them were counted only once. The top ten constitute 1% to 1.5% of the sample. The sequenced sample consisted of PBMCs. The source is a boy aged 5-17 years in good health and CMV-seronegative.

CDR3 loop: CASSELLAGGGDTDTQYF. The DNA of the CDR3 is TGTGCCAGCAGTGAACTACTAGCGGGAGGGGGGGACACAGATACGCAGTATTTT. The chain couples TRBV6-1 to TRBJ2-3; 13 bases map to TRBD2. Trimming cost V 2 bases and J 2 bases; bases outside gene matches: 7. Germline values: CDR1 MNHNS, CDR2 SASEGT. The CDR3 has 18 amino acids.

The genes are TRBV19 and TRBJ1-5; a possible D gene is TRBD1 (6 bases). Deletions cut 3 bases from V and 5 bases from J, with 8 bases between. The CDR3 is made up of 13 amino acids. CDR1 LNHDA and CDR2 SQIVND come from the germline V gene (reference sequence). The CDR3 DNA follows: TGTGCCAGTAGTATTGAGGGGGATCAGCCCCAGCATTTT. Translation: CASSIEGDQPQHF.